One T cell receptor (beta chain) is described in this entry. What it binds is unknown. The sample comes from a study of cytotoxic CD8 clonotypes in ibrutinib-treated CLL. The overall study: Recorded responses included 24 partial and 2 complete; following median approximately six years, 14 stayed remitted and about twelve progressed.

Study conclusions and caveats: Higher clonality was seen at ibrutinib response and a return toward baseline at progression. Samples were collected at differing times from sustained-remission and progressing patients. Clonality measured at baseline exceeded age-matched healthy donors, tracking circulating CD8+ T-cell counts.

The V gene's germline CDR1 is LNHDA and CDR2 SQIVND (reference sequence). The V end was cut by 2 bases, the J end by 3 bases, with 14 bases between. The CDR3 totals 17 residues. Data came from immunoSEQ multiplex PCR; TCRdb stores just in-frame clones and leaves some out. The table includes about 300,000 clones, roughly 67% detected once. Sample: PBMCs, taken after 36 months of ibrutinib treatment. The chain combines TRBV19 with TRBJ1-6, with D perhaps matching TRBD1 (6 bases). This TCR was sampled from a human donor with chronic lymphocytic leukemia. CDR3: CASSIRPGAHYNSPLHF. In DNA form, the CDR3 reads TGTGCCAGTAGTATACGCCCAGGGGCTCACTATAATTCACCCCTCCACTTT. Variable domain in full (rest from reference TRBV19 and TRBJ1-6): DGGITQSPKYLFRKEGQNVTLSCEQNLNHDAMYWYRQDPGQGLRLIYYSQIVNDFQKGDIAEGYSVSREKKESFPLTVTSAQKNPTAFYLCASSIRPGAHYNSPLHFGNGTRLTVT.